The source of this TCR beta chain is a study of cytomegalovirus exposure and HLA in healthy donors. The wider study: Clustering assigned 70% to 85% of the roughly 400 genotyped donors to the Caucasian-associated ancestry cluster.

Findings and limits, study-wide: Many donors carried some public TCRs, although rarity characterized most TCR sequences.

60 Vbeta and 13 Jbeta primers were used in PCR. TCRdb's table, derived via immunoSEQ multiplex PCR, lists solely in-frame clones and lacks some. This table has approximately 130,000 clones, around 77% appearing once. To note about this clone: The antigen remains unidentified.

The sequence derives from a man in his fifties or sixties in good health and CMV-seronegative. The sample was PBMCs.

The CDR3 here is CASSSTGKSTDTQYF. In DNA form, the CDR3 reads TGTGCCAGCAGTTCGACAGGGAAAAGCACAGATACGCAGTATTTT. J is TRBJ2-3 and V is TRBV27; 7 positions match TRBD1. This CDR3 comprises 15 residues. CDR1 and CDR2 from the germline V gene are MNHEY and SMNVEV (reference sequence). With 4 bases clipped from V and 0 bases from J, the junction kept 4 bases outside the gene matches.